One sample yielded the 32 T cell receptor beta chains listed below, sequenced in a study of cytotoxic CD8 clonotypes in ibrutinib-treated CLL. This table comes from immunoSEQ multiplex PCR, and its TCRdb copy is limited to in-frame clones, with some not included. This sample has about 140,000 clones, with 80% found just once. The source material was PBMCs, sampled after 36 months of ibrutinib treatment. These receptor sequences come from a human donor with chronic lymphocytic leukemia.

The V call is TRBV5-1, the J call TRBJ1-2; 9 positions match TRBD1. The germline CDR1 and CDR2 sequences are SGHRS and YFSETQ. Losses at the gene ends were 4 bases for V and 7 bases for J; bases not matched to a gene: 11. The CDR3 extends over 15 amino acids. As DNA, the CDR3 is TGCGCCAGCAGCCTAAGCCGGACAGGGGAGGGTGGCTACACCTTC. It specifies CASSLSRTGEGGYTF.

About this clone: The sample has other DNA sequences that encode this CDR3 too. V gene TRBV5-4 combines with J gene TRBJ2-1; D is unresolved. The CDR3 has 11 residues. From germline, CDR1 is SGHNT and CDR2 YYREEE (reference sequence). Trimming removed 1 base at V and 4 bases at J, with 0 bases between. CDR3 sequence: CASSLYNEQFF. In DNA, the CDR3 is TGTGCCAGCAGCTTGTACAATGAGCAGTTCTTC.

J is TRBJ2-7 and V is TRBV29-1; TRBD1 matches at 7 bases. This CDR3 is built from 12 residues. Germline CDR1 is SQVTM and CDR2 is ANQGSEA. V dropped 5 bases and J dropped 9; count of bases not matched to a gene: 10. CDR3 coding DNA: TGCAGCGTTAGGGACAGACCCACGGGGCAGTACTTC. Its protein product is CSVRDRPTGQYF.

The V gene is TRBV19, the J gene TRBJ2-1; D possibly uses TRBD1 or TRBD2 (5 bases each). V gave up 5 bases and J gave up 5 bases, with 22 bases separating them. The CDR3 totals 17 residues. CDR1 and CDR2 from the germline V gene are LNHDA and SQIVND (reference sequence). This chain's CDR3 is CASSLGTGQAGDNEQFF. CDR3 in DNA: TGTGCCAGTAGTCTCGGGACCGGGCAAGCTGGGGACAATGAGCAGTTCTTC.

The chain uses TRBV9 and TRBJ2-2; 9 bases are shared with TRBD2. Unmatched junction bases numbered 1, after V lost 2 bases and J lost 2 bases. The germline gives CDR1 SGDLS, CDR2 YYNGEE. The CDR3 runs 15 residues. The CDR3 spells CASSVTSGNTGELFF. The CDR3, as DNA: TGTGCCAGCAGCGTGACTAGCGGAAACACCGGGGAGCTGTTTTTT.

This clone was observed a few times. The chain recombines TRBV19 with TRBJ1-2; D is unresolved. CDR1 is LNHDA, CDR2 SQIVND, per germline (reference sequence). V lost 8 bases and J 2 bases, leaving 15 bases between the germline ends. The CDR3 is made up of 14 amino acids. This CDR3 reads CASRGIGSNYGYTF. The CDR3, as DNA: TGTGCCAGTCGCGGCATCGGCTCCAACTATGGCTACACCTTC.

This rearrangement joins TRBV5-1 to TRBJ1-2, with D uncertain. Germline lookup yields CDR1 SGHRS and CDR2 YFSETQ. CDR3 length equals 14 residues. V shed 0 bases and J shed 2 bases, with 8 bases lying between them. The CDR3 DNA sequence: TGCGCCAGCAGCTTGGCGGCGGTCAACTATGGCTACACCTTC. Its translation is CASSLAAVNYGYTF. The whole variable domain, filled in from reference TRBV5-1 and TRBJ1-2, reads KAGVTQTPRYLIKTRGQQVTLSCSPISGHRSVSWYQQTPGQGLQFLFEYFSETQRNKGNFPGRFSGRQFSNSRSEMNVSTLELGDSALYLCASSLAAVNYGYTFGSGTRLTVV.

The chain joins TRBV10-3 to TRBJ1-4; 10 nucleotides align to TRBD1. Germline lookup yields CDR1 ENHRY and CDR2 SYGVKD. The V gene end was trimmed by 8 bases and the J gene end by 4 bases; junction bases not matched to a gene: 13. This CDR3 comprises 17 residues. DNA of the CDR3: TGTGCCATCCGGAGACAGGGGGCGGTTGGGAGTAATGAAAAACTGTTTTTT. Amino acids: CAIRRQGAVGSNEKLFF.

This sequence joins TRBV2 and TRBJ1-1, with D hard to call. V lost 6 bases and J 0 bases, leaving 11 bases between the germline ends. Germline lookup yields CDR1 SNHLY and CDR2 FYNNEI. CDR3 size: 14 residues. CDR3 in DNA: TGTGCCAGCAGGGAGACGGAAATGAACACTGAAGCTTTCTTT. It encodes CASRETEMNTEAFF.

The genes are TRBV29-1 and TRBJ1-1, with D unclear. The germline V gene encodes CDR1 SQVTM and CDR2 ANQGSEA. The CDR3 is 10 amino acids. V lost 4 bases and J lost 6, with 6 bases in between. The CDR3 loop reads CSVAHAEAFF. The CDR3 DNA follows: TGCAGCGTTGCCCACGCTGAAGCTTTCTTT.

This clone was seen repeatedly, ten times or more. The genes are TRBV5-1 and TRBJ1-2; perhaps TRBD1 as D (5 bases). This CDR3 is 14 amino acids long. Germline V gene data show CDR1 as SGHRS and CDR2 as YFSETQ. V lost 4 bases and J lost 5, with 15 bases in between. The DNA of the CDR3 is TGCGCCAGCAGCCCGACGGGACCGACGTATGGCTACACCTTC. It encodes CASSPTGPTYGYTF.

The gene calls are TRBV4-1 and TRBJ2-7; tentative D call: TRBD2 (6 bases). The V gene's germline CDR1 is MGHRA and CDR2 YSYEKL. The CDR3 has 15 residues. V lost 0 bases and J 4 bases, leaving 13 bases between the germline ends. In DNA form, the CDR3 reads TGCGCCAGCAGCCAAGAAACTCTAGGAGGGTACGAGCAGTACTTC. It translates to CASSQETLGGYEQYF.

This chain uses TRBV4-1 with TRBJ1-1; the match to TRBD1 covers 11 bases. The V and J ends lost 7 bases and 8 bases, in that order; junction bases with no gene match: 9. Germline V CDR1 and CDR2: MGHRA, YSYEKL. The CDR3 contains 14 residues. The CDR3 here is CASTRTGGAGEAFF. The CDR3 region has the DNA TGCGCCAGCACTCGGACAGGGGGCGCCGGGGAAGCTTTCTTT.

This chain links TRBV5-1 with TRBJ1-1, with 9 positions matching TRBD1. Trimming cost V 2 bases and J 1 base; bases outside gene matches: 9. Per germline, CDR1 SGHRS and CDR2 YFSETQ. The CDR3 contains 17 residues. The CDR3 region has the DNA TGCGCCAGCAGCTTCTCCGGGACAGGGACTCGGAACACTGAAGCTTTCTTT. This sequence encodes CASSFSGTGTRNTEAFF.

The table lists this clone with a count of one. The chain employs TRBV4-1 and TRBJ1-4; TRBD1 aligns across 9 bases. Germline V gene sequence: CDR1 MGHRA, CDR2 YSYEKL. After removal of 0 bases from V and 8 bases from J, the junction contained 7 bases not matched to a gene. CDR3 length equals 16 residues. For the CDR3, the DNA is TGCGCCAGCAGCCAAGAAAGGGGACAGGGCGAAGAAAAACTGTTTTTT. As protein: CASSQERGQGEEKLFF.

The J gene is TRBJ1-1, the V gene TRBV10-3; TRBD1 aligns across 7 bases. Looked up from germline, CDR1 is ENHRY and CDR2 is SYGVKD. This CDR3 comprises 13 residues. V lost 7 bases, J lost 2 bases, and 4 bases stayed unmatched. The CDR3 protein is CAIKGQLNTEAFF. The CDR3 DNA reads TGTGCCATCAAGGGACAGCTAAACACTGAAGCTTTCTTT.

The rearrangement uses TRBV18 and TRBJ1-1; D remains unclear. The CDR3 contains 16 residues. Germline CDR1 and CDR2: KGHSH and LQKENI. The V end was cut by 3 bases, the J end by 4 bases, with 18 bases between. In DNA form, the CDR3 reads TGTGCCAGCTCACCTTACTCGATGACATTTGGCACTGAAGCTTTCTTT. Translating it yields CASSPYSMTFGTEAFF.

The chain is built from TRBV29-1 and TRBJ1-2; D is unresolved. CDR1 and CDR2 (germline): SQVTM, ANQGSEA. The CDR3 consists of 14 residues. Trimming pared 5 bases from V and 4 bases from J, leaving 17 bases between. Written as DNA, the CDR3 is TGCAGCGTTTCACCTCGCGTAAAGGTCTATGGCTACACCTTC. It specifies CSVSPRVKVYGYTF. The full variable domain, completed using reference TRBV29-1 and TRBJ1-2, is SAVISQKPSRDICQRGTSLTIQCQVDSQVTMMFWYRQQPGQSLTLIATANQGSEATYESGFVIDKFPISRPNLTFSTLTVSNMSPEDSSIYLCSVSPRVKVYGYTFGSGTRLTVV.

This clone was seen once. The V gene is TRBV9, the J gene TRBJ2-5; no clear D gene. The CDR3 loop spans 13 amino acids. Germline V gene lookup returns CDR1 SGDLS and CDR2 YYNGEE. The germline V and J ends were trimmed by 3 bases and 1 base, with 7 bases remaining between them. The CDR3 DNA is TGTGCCAGCAGCGCCGACATCCAAGAGACCCAGTACTTC. This gives the protein CASSADIQETQYF.

The V call is TRBV19, the J call TRBJ2-2; D is perhaps TRBD2 (5 bases). Trimming stripped 7 bases from V and 5 bases from J, with 11 bases between. In germline, CDR1 is LNHDA, CDR2 SQIVND (reference sequence). The CDR3 consists of 13 residues. CDR3 nucleotides: TGTGCCAGTACGAGAGGGAGAACCGGGGAGCTGTTTTTT. Amino acids: CASTRGRTGELFF.

The V and J genes are TRBV27 and TRBJ1-1; D not certain. The CDR3 sequence is 13 residues long. V lost 7 bases, J lost 0 bases, and 9 bases lay in between. In germline, CDR1 is MNHEY, CDR2 SMNVEV (reference sequence). The CDR3: CASIGLLNTEAFF. The DNA of the CDR3 is TGTGCCAGCATCGGACTGTTGAACACTGAAGCTTTCTTT.

The chain couples TRBV4-1 to TRBJ2-5; D gene ambiguous. CDR3 length: 15 amino acids. V was pared by 0 bases and J by 2 bases, with 10 bases between. Per the germline V gene, CDR1 is MGHRA and CDR2 is YSYEKL. The CDR3 loop is CASSQDLSQQETQYF. For the CDR3, the DNA is TGCGCCAGCAGCCAAGATTTGAGTCAACAAGAGACCCAGTACTTC.

The chain employs TRBV6-5 and TRBJ2-3; D possibly matches TRBD1 or TRBD2 (5 bases each). This CDR3 has 14 residues. The V end lost 5 bases, the J end lost 1 base, and 10 bases lay between the germline ends. The germline V gene encodes CDR1 MNHEY and CDR2 SVGAGI. The CDR3 DNA reads TGTGCCAGCAGTGAAATGGGGGGCACAGATACGCAGTATTTT. Its translation is CASSEMGGTDTQYF.

The genes are TRBV4-2 and TRBJ2-1; TRBD2 agrees at 12 bases. The trim removed 3 bases at V and 9 bases at J, leaving 15 bases unmatched. CDR1 and CDR2 (germline): LGHNA, YNFKEQ. The CDR3 length is 18 residues. CDR3 sequence: CASSQTLAGGPSRGEQFF. The CDR3 DNA reads as TGTGCCAGCAGCCAGACTCTAGCGGGAGGGCCCTCCCGGGGTGAGCAGTTCTTC.

The genes are TRBV13 and TRBJ2-7; the D gene is possibly TRBD2 (6 bases). Germline values: CDR1 PRHDT, CDR2 FYEKMQ (reference sequence). The length of the CDR3 is 16 residues. The V end was cut by 7 bases, the J end by 4 bases, with 23 bases between. CDR3 amino acids: CASIRATMGGRYEQYF. The DNA of the CDR3 is TGTGCCAGCATAAGAGCGACGATGGGAGGAAGATACGAGCAGTACTTC.

The genes are TRBV30 and TRBJ2-3; TRBD2 matches at 11 bases. This CDR3 region has 15 residues. Trimming removed 2 bases from V and 5 bases from J; junction bases left unmatched: 6. Germline CDR1 is GTSNPN and CDR2 is SVGIG (reference sequence). CDR3 amino acids: CAWSRKGLAGDTQYF. CDR3 sequence (DNA): TGTGCCTGGAGTAGGAAAGGACTAGCGGGAGATACGCAGTATTTT.

The chain employs TRBV2 and TRBJ1-2, with D unclear. The CDR3 is 14 amino acids. Germline V lookup: CDR1 SNHLY, CDR2 FYNNEI. V gave up 0 bases and J gave up 2 bases, with 7 bases separating them. The CDR3 spells CASSEARQNYGYTF. The CDR3 bases are TGTGCCAGCAGTGAAGCGAGGCAGAACTATGGCTACACCTTC.

This chain uses TRBV5-6 with TRBJ1-4; D gene unclear. The V gene's germline CDR1 is SGHDT and CDR2 YYEEEE. The CDR3 is 15 residues long. V lost 4 bases and J 1 base, leaving 11 bases between the germline ends. Here the CDR3 reads CASSPSTGTNEKLFF. The CDR3 DNA is TGTGCCAGCAGCCCCTCGACGGGAACTAATGAAAAACTGTTTTTT.

The J gene is TRBJ2-5, the V gene TRBV27, with D possibly TRBD1 on 6 matching bases. V lost 5 bases, J lost 3 bases, and 16 bases lay in between. The germline gives CDR1 MNHEY, CDR2 SMNVEV (reference sequence). The CDR3 runs to 15 residues. CDR3 in amino acids: CASSTLGTREETQYF. The DNA for the CDR3 is TGTGCCAGCAGTACCCTTGGGACACGGGAAGAGACCCAGTACTTC.

This clone appeared a single time. The V gene is TRBV9, the J gene TRBJ2-5, with 7 bases that match TRBD1. The DNA end favors TRBJ2-7, so the J call may be wrong. Germline V lookup: CDR1 SGDLS, CDR2 YYNGEE. The CDR3 loop spans 15 amino acids. CDR3 bases: TGTGCCAGCAGCGTAGGCGTCAGGGGGACCTACGAGCAGTACTTC. Amino acids: CASSVGVRGTYEQYF.

The chain combines TRBV29-1 with TRBJ1-1; the D gene is possibly TRBD1 (6 bases). Germline lookup yields CDR1 SQVTM and CDR2 ANQGSEA. The CDR3 covers 16 residues. Trimming took 0 bases from V and 0 from J, leaving 14 bases between them. The CDR3 DNA is TGCAGCGTTGAAGACGATATCAGGGGTATGAACACTGAAGCTTTCTTT. Its protein product is CSVEDDIRGMNTEAFF.

This chain's CDR3 is CAWGPGLLPSYGYTF. CDR3 DNA: TGTGCCTGGGGGCCGGGACTCCTACCGTCTTATGGCTACACCTTC. V and J are TRBV30 and TRBJ1-2, with D possibly matching TRBD1 (5 bases). The length of the CDR3 is 15 residues. Trimming stripped 5 bases from V and 5 bases from J, with 21 bases between. Germline-derived CDR1 and CDR2 are GTSNPN and SVGIG (reference sequence). Full variable domain (remainder filled in from reference TRBV30 and TRBJ1-2): SQTIHQWPATLVQPVGSPLSLECTVEGTSNPNLYWYRQAAGRGLQLLFYSVGIGQISSEVPQNLSASRPQDRQFILSSKKLLLSDSGFYLCAWGPGLLPSYGYTFGSGTRLTVV.